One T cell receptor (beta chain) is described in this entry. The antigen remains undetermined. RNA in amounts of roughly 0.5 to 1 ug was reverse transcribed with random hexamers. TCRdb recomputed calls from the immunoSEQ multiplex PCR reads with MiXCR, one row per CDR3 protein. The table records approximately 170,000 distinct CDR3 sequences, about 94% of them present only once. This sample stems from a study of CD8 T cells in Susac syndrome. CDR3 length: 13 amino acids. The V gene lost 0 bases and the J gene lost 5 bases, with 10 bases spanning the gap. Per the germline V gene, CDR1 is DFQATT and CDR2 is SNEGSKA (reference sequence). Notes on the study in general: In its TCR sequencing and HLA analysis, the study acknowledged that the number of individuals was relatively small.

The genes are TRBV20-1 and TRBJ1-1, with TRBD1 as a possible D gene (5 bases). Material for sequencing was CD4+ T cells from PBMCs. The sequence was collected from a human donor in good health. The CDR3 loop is CSARDLRETEAFF. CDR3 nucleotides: TGCAGTGCTAGAGATCTCAGGGAAACTGAAGCTTTCTTT.